The TCR beta chain described here comes from a study of T cell responses to AZD1222 COVID-19 vaccine. Libraries were prepared by immunoSEQ multiplex PCR; TCRdb keeps only in-frame clonotypes and omits some of them. Among roughly 260,000 clones listed, 85% to 95% were seen once. CDR3 length: 14 amino acids. The germline V gene has CDR1 LNHDA and CDR2 SQIVND (reference sequence). Trimming removed 4 bases at V and 1 base at J, with 10 bases between. Sequenced here: peripheral blood, sampled on day 0 of AZD1222 vaccination. The clonotype was recovered from an adult in good health. The V and J genes are TRBV19 and TRBJ1-1; D unclear. This CDR3 reads CASSKVTRNTEAFF. The CDR3 nucleotides read TGTGCCAGTAGTAAGGTGACACGGAACACTGAAGCTTTCTTT.